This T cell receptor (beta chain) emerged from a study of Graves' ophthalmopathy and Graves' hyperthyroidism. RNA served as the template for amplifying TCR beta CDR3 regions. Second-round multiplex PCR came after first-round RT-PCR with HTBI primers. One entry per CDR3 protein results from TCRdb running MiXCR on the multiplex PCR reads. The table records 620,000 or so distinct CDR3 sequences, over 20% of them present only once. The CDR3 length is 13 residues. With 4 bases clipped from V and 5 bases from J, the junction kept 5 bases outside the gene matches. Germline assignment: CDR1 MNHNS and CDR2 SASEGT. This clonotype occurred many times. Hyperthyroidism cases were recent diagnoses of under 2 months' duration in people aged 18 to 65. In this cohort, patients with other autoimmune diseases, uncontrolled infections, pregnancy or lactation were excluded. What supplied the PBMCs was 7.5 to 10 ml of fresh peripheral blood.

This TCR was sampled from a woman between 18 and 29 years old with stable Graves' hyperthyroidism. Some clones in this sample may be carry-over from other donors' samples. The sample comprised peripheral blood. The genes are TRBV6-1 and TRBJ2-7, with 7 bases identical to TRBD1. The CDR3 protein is CASSGTGRDEQYF. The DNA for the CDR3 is TGTGCCAGCAGTGGGACAGGTAGGGACGAGCAGTACTTC.